A selection of T cell receptor beta chains follows, all from one sample in a study of regulatory and conventional T cells in RAG deficiency. The data were produced by immunoSEQ multiplex PCR, yet TCRdb's version contains in-frame clones alone and is incomplete. The sample shows thousands of clones, roughly four fifths of them seen only once. Sequencing was performed on CD4+ effector T cells sorted from blood. The receptors derive from a human donor with RAG deficiency presenting as severe combined immunodeficiency. Each CDR3 is given with its conserved first and last residue. Each record gives: clone size, V gene, J gene, D gene, CDR3 DNA, CDR3 protein. The D gene is left open where the match is weak. Rows may omit the clone size; those that give it use once, few, many or a size class.

>-|TRBV7-6|TRBJ2-7|-
TGTGCCAGCAGCTTTGGCCCTACCTACGAGCAGTACTTC
CASSFGPTYEQYF
>-|TRBV28|TRBJ2-5|-
TGTGCCAGCAGTTGGCGGGGTTGGGAGACCCAGTACTTC
CASSWRGWETQYF
>-|TRBV5-4|TRBJ1-2|-
TGTGCCAGCAGCTCCCGTCGATCAGGGGCTCGGCTCTATGGCTACACCTTC
CASSSRRSGARLYGYTF
>-|TRBV15|TRBJ1-2|-
TGTGCCACCAGCAGAGATGGCGGTCACTATGGCTACACCTTC
CATSRDGGHYGYTF
>-|TRBV5-3|TRBJ2-7|-
TGTGCCAGCAGCTTTTACAGGACAACCTACGAGCAGTACTTC
CASSFYRTTYEQYF
>-|TRBV7-2|TRBJ2-3|-
TGTGCCAGCAGCTACGTAGCGGACCCTAGCACAGATACGCAGTATTTT
CASSYVADPSTDTQYF
>few|TRBV5-4|TRBJ1-3|-
TGTGCCAGCAGCCGGGACGGAGGCTCTGGAAACACCATATATTTT
CASSRDGGSGNTIYF
>-|TRBV18|TRBJ1-1|-
TGTGCCAGCTCACCAAGATTGAAGGATAGAGTCCGGACTGAAGCTTTCTTT
CASSPRLKDRVRTEAFF
>once|TRBV29-1|TRBJ2-3|TRBD1
TGCAGCGTTGAAAACAGGGGTACAGATACGCAGTATTTT
CSVENRGTDTQYF
>-|TRBV27|TRBJ1-6|-
TGTGCCAGCAGTCCTCACTCCTATAATTCACCCCTCCACTTT
CASSPHSYNSPLHF
>-|TRBV2|TRBJ1-2|-
TGTGCCAGCCAAGCCGGGCAAAACTATGGCTACACCTTC
CASQAGQNYGYTF
>few|TRBV5-1|TRBJ2-1|TRBD2
TGCGCCAGCAGCTTGCAGGCGACTAGCGGGGGGGACAATGAGCAGTTCTTC
CASSLQATSGGDNEQFF
>few|TRBV28|TRBJ2-3|TRBD1
TGTGCCAGCGCCGGCCGGGACAGACGCACAGATACGCAGTATTTT
CASAGRDRRTDTQYF
>-|TRBV7-9|TRBJ2-7|-
TGTGCCAGCAGCTCTAGAGGGCCATTCGCCCACGAGCAGTACTTC
CASSSRGPFAHEQYF
>once|TRBV7-9|TRBJ1-1|-
TGTGCCAGCAGACCTTGGACGGGGAACACTGAAGCTTTCTTT
CASRPWTGNTEAFF
>-|TRBV7-8|TRBJ2-6|-
TGTGCCAGCAGCTTAGGGGGAATCGGTGGGGCCAACGTCCTGACTTTC
CASSLGGIGGANVLTF
>once|TRBV7-3|TRBJ2-2|-
TGTGCCAGCAGCTTATCCTTGAACACCGGGGAGCTGTTTTTT
CASSLSLNTGELFF
>-|TRBV5-4|TRBJ1-1|TRBD1
TGTGCCAGCAGCGAACAGGGGCCCAACACTGAAGCTTTCTTT
CASSEQGPNTEAFF
>-|TRBV30|TRBJ1-3|-
TGTGCCTGGAGTGTAAATGGAAACACCATATATTTT
CAWSVNGNTIYF
>once|TRBV28|TRBJ1-1|-
TGTGCCAGGGGATGGGAGGGTGACACTGAAGCTTTCTTT
CARGWEGDTEAFF
>once|TRBV7-2|TRBJ1-1|-
TGTGCCAGCAGCCATGGACCGAACACTGAAGCTTTCTTT
CASSHGPNTEAFF
>-|TRBV13|TRBJ2-7|-
TGTGCCAGCAGCTCCTGGGAATCCTACGAGCAGTACTTC
CASSSWESYEQYF
>-|TRBV6-1|TRBJ1-5|-
TGTGCCAGCAGGAGAGAAAAGAATAGCAATCAGCCCCAGCATTTT
CASRREKNSNQPQHF
>few|TRBV28|TRBJ2-7|-
TGTGCCAGCAGTCGGGCTTTGATTCGGCAGTACTTC
CASSRALIRQYF
>-|TRBV18|TRBJ2-7|TRBD1
TGTGCCAGCTCACCCGCGAGATCGACAGGGAACGGGTACTTC
CASSPARSTGNGYF
>once|TRBV5-1|TRBJ2-7|-
TGCGCCAGCAGCTTGGCTCCTCGAGGTTACGAGCAGTACTTC
CASSLAPRGYEQYF
>-|TRBV10-3|TRBJ2-2|TRBD1
TGTGCCACCACGGCGGACAGGGACATCGGGGAGCTGTTTTTT
CATTADRDIGELFF
>once|TRBV25-1|TRBJ2-5|-
TGTGCCAGCAGTGAATTGGACCATAAGGAGACCCAGTACTTC
CASSELDHKETQYF
>-|TRBV28|TRBJ1-1|-
TGTGCCAGCAGTTTAGTTCACAGATTAATGAACACTGAAGCTTTCTTT
CASSLVHRLMNTEAFF
>few|TRBV5-1|TRBJ1-4|-
TGCGCCAGCAGCTTGGATGCAACTAATGAAAAACTGTTTTTT
CASSLDATNEKLFF
>-|TRBV7-2|TRBJ2-2|-
TGTGCCAGCAGCTCCGTTATTTTGGGGAACACCGGGGAGCTGTTTTTT
CASSSVILGNTGELFF
>-|TRBV7-2|TRBJ1-6|-
TGTGCCAGCAGACCTTTGCGTTATAATTCACCCCTCCACTTT
CASRPLRYNSPLHF
>-|TRBV28|TRBJ2-3|-
TGTGCCAGCAGTTTATCCCCGTCAGGCACAGATACGCAGTATTTT
CASSLSPSGTDTQYF
>-|TRBV30|TRBJ1-1|-
TGTGCCTGGCGGGGACTAGCCTTGGGAGGGGGATACACTGAAGCTTTCTTT
CAWRGLALGGGYTEAFF
>-|TRBV7-3|TRBJ2-2|-
TGTGCCAGCGCCCGTCCGAACACCGGGGAGCTGTTTTTT
CASARPNTGELFF
>-|TRBV5-4|TRBJ1-2|-
TGTGCCAGCAGCTCGGTCACCTTGGGCTACACCTTC
CASSSVTLGYTF
>-|TRBV5-4|TRBJ2-3|TRBD2
TGTGCCAGCAGCTGGACTAGCGGGAGCCCAGATACGCAGTATTTT
CASSWTSGSPDTQYF
>-|TRBV29-1|TRBJ2-3|TRBD2
TGCAGCGTTACACTAGCGTCTGTGAGGCAGTATTTT
CSVTLASVRQYF
>-|TRBV28|TRBJ2-5|-
TGTGCCAGCAGTTTAAAACGGCCAGGGACCCAGTACTTC
CASSLKRPGTQYF
>-|TRBV28|TRBJ1-1|-
TGTGCCAGCGGTCGCTACACTGAAGCTTTCTTT
CASGRYTEAFF
>few|TRBV11-1|TRBJ2-6|TRBD2
TGTGCCAGCAGCTTGGTTTTGGGGGGGACTGGGGCCAACGTCCTGACTTTC
CASSLVLGGTGANVLTF
>-|TRBV5-6|TRBJ1-4|-
TGTGCCAGCAGGCCCTGGGGGCTACCAGGTGAAAAACTGTTTTTT
CASRPWGLPGEKLFF
>-|TRBV6-5|TRBJ2-1|-
TGTGCCAGCAGCAGTTCATTCGGTGAGCAGTTCTTC
CASSSSFGEQFF
>-|TRBV28|TRBJ1-5|TRBD1
TGTGCCAGCAGTTCATACGACAGGGCAAATCAGCCCCAGCATTTT
CASSSYDRANQPQHF
>-|TRBV7-9|TRBJ2-1|-
TGTGCCAGCAGCTTTGGAGGAAACAATGAGCAGTTCTTC
CASSFGGNNEQFF
>-|TRBV28|TRBJ2-5|TRBD1
TGTGCCAGCAAGGGGCTTCGGGGACAGGGGGATTGGGAGACCCAGTACTTC
CASKGLRGQGDWETQYF
>-|TRBV15|TRBJ2-7|-
TGTGCCACCAGCAGAGATAAACGATACGAGCAGTACTTC
CATSRDKRYEQYF
>-|TRBV7-2|TRBJ2-3|-
TGTGCCAGCAGCTTAGGGACGCAGTATTTT
CASSLGTQYF